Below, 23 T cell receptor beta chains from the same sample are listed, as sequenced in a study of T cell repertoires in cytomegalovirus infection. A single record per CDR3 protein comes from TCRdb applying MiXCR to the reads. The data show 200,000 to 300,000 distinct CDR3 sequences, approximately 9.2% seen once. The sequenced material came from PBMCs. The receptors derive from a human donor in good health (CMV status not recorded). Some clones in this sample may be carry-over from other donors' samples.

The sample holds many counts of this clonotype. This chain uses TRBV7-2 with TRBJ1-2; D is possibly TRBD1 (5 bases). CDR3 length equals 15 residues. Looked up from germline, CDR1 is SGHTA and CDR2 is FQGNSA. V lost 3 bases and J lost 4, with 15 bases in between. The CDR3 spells CASSFNRPRSYGYTF. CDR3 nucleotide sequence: TGTGCCAGCAGCTTTAACAGGCCTAGGAGCTATGGCTACACCTTC.

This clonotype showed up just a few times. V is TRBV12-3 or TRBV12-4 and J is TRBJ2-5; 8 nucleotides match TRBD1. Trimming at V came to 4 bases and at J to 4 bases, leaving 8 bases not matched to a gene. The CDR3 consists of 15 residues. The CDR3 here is CASSSSGQAGETQYF. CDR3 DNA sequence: TGTGCCAGCAGTTCGTCGGGACAGGCGGGAGAGACCCAGTACTTC.

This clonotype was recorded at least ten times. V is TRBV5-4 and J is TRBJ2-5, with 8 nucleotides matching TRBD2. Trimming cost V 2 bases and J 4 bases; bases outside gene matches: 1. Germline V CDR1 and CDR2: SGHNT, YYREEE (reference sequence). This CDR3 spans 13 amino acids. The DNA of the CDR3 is TGTGCCAGCAGCTTCGGGGGGGGAGAGACCCAGTACTTC. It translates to CASSFGGGETQYF.

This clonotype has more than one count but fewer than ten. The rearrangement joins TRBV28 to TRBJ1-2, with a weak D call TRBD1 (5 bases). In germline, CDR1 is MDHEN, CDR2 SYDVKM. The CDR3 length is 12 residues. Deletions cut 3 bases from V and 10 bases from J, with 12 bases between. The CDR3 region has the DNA TGTGCCAGCAGTTTCGCAGGGCGTTTCTACACCTTC. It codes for CASSFAGRFYTF.

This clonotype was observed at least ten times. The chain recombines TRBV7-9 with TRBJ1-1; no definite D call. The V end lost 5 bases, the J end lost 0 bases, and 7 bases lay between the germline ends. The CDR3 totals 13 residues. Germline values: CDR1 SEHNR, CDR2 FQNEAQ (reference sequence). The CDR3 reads CASSKSMNTEAFF. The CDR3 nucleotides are TGTGCCAGCAGCAAAAGTATGAACACTGAAGCTTTCTTT.

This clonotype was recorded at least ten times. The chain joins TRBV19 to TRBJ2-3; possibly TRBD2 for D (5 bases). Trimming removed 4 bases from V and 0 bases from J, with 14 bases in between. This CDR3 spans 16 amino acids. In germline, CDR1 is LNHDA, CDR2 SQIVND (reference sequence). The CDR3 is CASSTVGEASTDTQYF. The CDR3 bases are TGTGCCAGTAGTACAGTCGGGGAAGCTAGCACAGATACGCAGTATTTT.

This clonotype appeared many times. The CDR3 sequence: CASSDKTGGYGYTF. Here the CDR3 DNA reads TGTGCCAGCAGCGATAAGACAGGGGGCTATGGCTACACCTTC. This rearrangement joins TRBV7-9 to TRBJ1-2; 9 nucleotides line up with TRBD1. The trim removed 5 bases at V and 4 bases at J, leaving 5 bases unmatched. The CDR3 totals 14 residues. Germline V gene sequence: CDR1 SEHNR, CDR2 FQNEAQ (reference sequence).

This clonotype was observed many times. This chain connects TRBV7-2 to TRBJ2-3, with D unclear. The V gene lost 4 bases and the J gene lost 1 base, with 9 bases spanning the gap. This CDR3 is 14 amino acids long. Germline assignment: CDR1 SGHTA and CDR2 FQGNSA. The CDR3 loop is CASSSQRGTDTQYF. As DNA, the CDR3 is TGTGCCAGCAGCTCCCAGAGAGGCACAGATACGCAGTATTTT.

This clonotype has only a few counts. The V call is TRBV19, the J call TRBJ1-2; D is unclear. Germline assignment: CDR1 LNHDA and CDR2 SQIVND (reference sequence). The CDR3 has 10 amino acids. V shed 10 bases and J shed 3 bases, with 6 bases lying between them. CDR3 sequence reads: CAITHYGYTF. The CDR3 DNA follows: TGTGCCATCACTCACTATGGCTACACCTTC.

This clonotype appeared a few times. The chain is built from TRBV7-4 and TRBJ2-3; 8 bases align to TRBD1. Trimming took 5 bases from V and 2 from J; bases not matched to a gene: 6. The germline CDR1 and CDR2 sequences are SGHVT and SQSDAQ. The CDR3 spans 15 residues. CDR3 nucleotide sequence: TGTGCCAGCAGCGACGGGACAGGATACACAGATACGCAGTATTTT. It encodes CASSDGTGYTDTQYF.

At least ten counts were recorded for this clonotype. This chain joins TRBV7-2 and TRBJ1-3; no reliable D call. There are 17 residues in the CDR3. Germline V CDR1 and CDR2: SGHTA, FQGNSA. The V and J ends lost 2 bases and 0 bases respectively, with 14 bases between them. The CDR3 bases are TGTGCCAGCAGCTTAAGGGTAGACACTTACTCTGGAAACACCATATATTTT. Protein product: CASSLRVDTYSGNTIYF.

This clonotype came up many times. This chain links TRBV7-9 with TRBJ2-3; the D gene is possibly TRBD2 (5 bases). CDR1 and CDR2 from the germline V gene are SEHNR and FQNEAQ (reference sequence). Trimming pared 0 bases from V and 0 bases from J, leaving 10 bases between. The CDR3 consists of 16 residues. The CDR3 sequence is CASSLALGGSTDTQYF. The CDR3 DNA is TGTGCCAGCAGCTTAGCGCTGGGCGGGAGCACAGATACGCAGTATTTT.

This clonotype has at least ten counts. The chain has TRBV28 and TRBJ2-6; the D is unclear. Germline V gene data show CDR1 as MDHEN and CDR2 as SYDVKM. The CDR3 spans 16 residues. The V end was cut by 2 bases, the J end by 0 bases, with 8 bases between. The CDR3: CASSLPGSSGANVLTF. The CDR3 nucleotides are TGTGCCAGCAGTTTACCTGGTTCCTCTGGGGCCAACGTCCTGACTTTC. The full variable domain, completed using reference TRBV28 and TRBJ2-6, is DVKVTQSSRYLVKRTGEKVFLECVQDMDHENMFWYRQDPGLGLRLIYFSYDVKMKEKGDIPEGYSVSREKKERFSLILESASTNQTSMYLCASSLPGSSGANVLTFGAGSRLTVL.

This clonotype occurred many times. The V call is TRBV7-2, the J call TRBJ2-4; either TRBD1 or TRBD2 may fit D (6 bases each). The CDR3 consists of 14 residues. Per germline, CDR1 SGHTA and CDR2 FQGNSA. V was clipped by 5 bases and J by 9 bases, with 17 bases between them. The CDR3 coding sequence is TGTGCCAGCAGCGAAGGGCTGGGGGGCGTCATTCAGTACTTC. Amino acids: CASSEGLGGVIQYF.

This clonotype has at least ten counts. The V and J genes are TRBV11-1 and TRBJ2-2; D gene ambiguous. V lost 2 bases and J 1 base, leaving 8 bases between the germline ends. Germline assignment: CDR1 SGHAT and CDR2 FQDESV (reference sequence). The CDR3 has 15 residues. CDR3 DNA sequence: TGTGCCAGCAGCTTATGGCGACAGAACACCGGGGAGCTGTTTTTT. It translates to CASSLWRQNTGELFF.

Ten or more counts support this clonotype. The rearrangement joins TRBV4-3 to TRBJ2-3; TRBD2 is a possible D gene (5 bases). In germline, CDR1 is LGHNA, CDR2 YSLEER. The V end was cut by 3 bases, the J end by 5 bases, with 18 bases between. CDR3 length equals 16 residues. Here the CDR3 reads CASSQAKAGGQDTQYF. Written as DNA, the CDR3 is TGCGCCAGCAGCCAGGCTAAGGCGGGCGGTCAAGATACGCAGTATTTT.

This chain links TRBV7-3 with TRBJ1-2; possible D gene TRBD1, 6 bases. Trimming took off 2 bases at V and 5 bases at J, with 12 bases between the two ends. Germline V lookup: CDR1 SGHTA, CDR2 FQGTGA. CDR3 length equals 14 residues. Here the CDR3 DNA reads TGTGCCAGCAGCTTACCCGACAGGAGGTATGGCTACACCTTC. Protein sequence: CASSLPDRRYGYTF.

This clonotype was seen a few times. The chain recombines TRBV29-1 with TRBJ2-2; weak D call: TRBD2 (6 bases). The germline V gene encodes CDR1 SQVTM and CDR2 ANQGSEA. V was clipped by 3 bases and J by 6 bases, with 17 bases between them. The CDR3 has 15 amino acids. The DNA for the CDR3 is TGCAGCGTTGAGATAGCGTGGAGGGAGGCCGGGGAGCTGTTTTTT. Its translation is CSVEIAWREAGELFF.

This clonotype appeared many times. Here the CDR3 reads CASIAREGQPQHF. The CDR3 nucleotides read TGTGCCAGCATCGCACGAGAGGGTCAGCCCCAGCATTTT. The chain uses TRBV12-3 or TRBV12-4 and TRBJ1-5; no firm D call. The CDR3 is made up of 13 amino acids. V shed 7 bases and J shed 6 bases, with 13 bases lying between them.

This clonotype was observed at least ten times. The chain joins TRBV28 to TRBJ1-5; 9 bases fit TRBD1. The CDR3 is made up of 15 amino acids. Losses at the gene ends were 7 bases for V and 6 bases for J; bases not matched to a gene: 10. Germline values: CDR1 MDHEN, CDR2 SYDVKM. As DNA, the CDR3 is TGTGCCAGCACCCTAAACAGGGGGCGGATTCAGCCCCAGCATTTT. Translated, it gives CASTLNRGRIQPQHF. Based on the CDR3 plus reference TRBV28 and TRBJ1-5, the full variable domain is DVKVTQSSRYLVKRTGEKVFLECVQDMDHENMFWYRQDPGLGLRLIYFSYDVKMKEKGDIPEGYSVSREKKERFSLILESASTNQTSMYLCASTLNRGRIQPQHFGDGTRLSIL.

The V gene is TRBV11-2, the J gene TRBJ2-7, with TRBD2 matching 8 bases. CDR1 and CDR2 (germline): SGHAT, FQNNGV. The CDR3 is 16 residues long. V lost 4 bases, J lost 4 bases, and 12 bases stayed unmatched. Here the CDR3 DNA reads TGTGCCAGCAGCTCGCACCCAAAGGGACTAGGTTACGAGCAGTACTTC. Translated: CASSSHPKGLGYEQYF.

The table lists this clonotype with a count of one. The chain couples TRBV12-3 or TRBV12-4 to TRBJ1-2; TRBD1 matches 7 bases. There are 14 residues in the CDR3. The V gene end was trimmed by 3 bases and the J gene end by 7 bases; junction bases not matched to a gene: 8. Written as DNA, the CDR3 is TGTGCCAGCAGTTTGGAGGGGGCGCGTTTTGGCTACACCTTC. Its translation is CASSLEGARFGYTF.

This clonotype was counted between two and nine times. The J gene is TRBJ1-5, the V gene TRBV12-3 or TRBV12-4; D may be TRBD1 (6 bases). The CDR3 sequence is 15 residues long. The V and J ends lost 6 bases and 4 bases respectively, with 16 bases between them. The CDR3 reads CASSAGTPENQPQHF. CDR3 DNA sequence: TGTGCCAGCAGCGCCGGGACACCGGAAAATCAGCCCCAGCATTTT.